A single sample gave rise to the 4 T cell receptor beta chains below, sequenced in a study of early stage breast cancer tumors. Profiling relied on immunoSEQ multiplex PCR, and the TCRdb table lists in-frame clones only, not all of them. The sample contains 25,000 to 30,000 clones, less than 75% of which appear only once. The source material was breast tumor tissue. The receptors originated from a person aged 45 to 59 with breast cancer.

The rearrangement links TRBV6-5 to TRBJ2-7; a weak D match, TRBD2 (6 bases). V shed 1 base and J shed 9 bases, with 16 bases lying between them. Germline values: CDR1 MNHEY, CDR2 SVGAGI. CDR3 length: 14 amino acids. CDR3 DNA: TGTGCCAGCAGTTACTTACCTCGGGAGCCAGGGCAGTACTTC. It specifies CASSYLPREPGQYF.

The CDR3 is CASSLGTSGTNEQFF. DNA for the CDR3: TGTGCCAGCAGCTTAGGGACTAGCGGGACCAATGAGCAGTTCTTC. This chain uses TRBV7-6 with TRBJ2-1; 12 bases agree with TRBD2. Germline V gene data show CDR1 as SGHVS and CDR2 as FNYEAQ. The CDR3 is made up of 15 amino acids. The V and J ends lost 1 base and 6 bases, in that order; junction bases with no gene match: 1.

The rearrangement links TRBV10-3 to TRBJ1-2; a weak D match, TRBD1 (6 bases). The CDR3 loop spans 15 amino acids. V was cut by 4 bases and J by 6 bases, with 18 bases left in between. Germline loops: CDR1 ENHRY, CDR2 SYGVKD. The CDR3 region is CAISGWDTRVHGYTF. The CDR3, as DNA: TGTGCCATCAGTGGGTGGGACACCAGGGTCCATGGCTACACCTTC.

CDR3 bases: TGTGCCAGCCGATTTGGGCAAGAGACCCAGTACTTC. Translated, it gives CASRFGQETQYF. J is TRBJ2-5 and V is TRBV9; D gene unclear. The CDR3 is 12 amino acids. V was shortened by 7 bases and J by 2 bases, with 9 bases between the two germline ends. CDR1 is SGDLS and CDR2 is YYNGEE in the germline V gene. The full variable domain, completed using reference TRBV9 and TRBJ2-5, is DSGVTQTPKHLITATGQRVTLRCSPRSGDLSVYWYQQSLDQGLQFLIQYYNGEERAKGNILERFSAQQFPDLHSELNLSSLELGDSALYFCASRFGQETQYFGPGTRLLVL.